These 27 T cell receptor beta chains came from one sample sequenced in a study of blood T cells in healthy people across ages. A second PCR of about 6 to 11 cycles used a sample-barcoded 5' primer and a J-beta primer mix. TCRdb re-called the 5' RACE reads with MiXCR, one entry per CDR3 protein. The data show under 800,000 distinct CDR3 sequences, about 21% seen once. Sequencing was done on a sample of blood. The receptors come from a man between 65 and 80 years old in good health.

CDR3: CASRVQGEATGELFF. The CDR3 nucleotides are TGTGCCAGCAGGGTACAGGGAGAGGCCACCGGGGAGCTGTTTTTT. The J gene is TRBJ2-2, the V gene TRBV2; possibly TRBD1 for D (6 bases). Trimming pared 6 bases from V and 4 bases from J, leaving 15 bases between. In germline, CDR1 is SNHLY, CDR2 FYNNEI. The CDR3 sequence is 15 residues long. Together with reference TRBV2 and TRBJ2-2, the CDR3 gives the full variable domain: EPEVTQTPSHQVTQMGQEVILRCVPISNHLYFYWYRQILGQKVEFLVSFYNNEISEKSEIFDDQFSVERPDGSNFTLKIRSTKLEDSAMYFCASRVQGEATGELFFGEGSRLTVL.

V and J are TRBV5-1 and TRBJ1-2; TRBD1 is a possible D gene (5 bases). The V gene's germline CDR1 is SGHRS and CDR2 YFSETQ. The V gene lost 2 bases and the J gene lost 8 bases, with 19 bases spanning the gap. The CDR3 totals 15 residues. DNA for the CDR3: TGCGCCAGCAGCTTAGGTACAGGAGCCAAGGGGGGCTACACCTTC. The encoded protein is CASSLGTGAKGGYTF.

This clonotype was detected only a few times. The rearrangement links TRBV7-9 to TRBJ2-5; TRBD2 agrees at 7 bases. The DNA matches TRBJ2-1 better at its end, which makes the J call doubtful. Germline V gene data show CDR1 as SEHNR and CDR2 as FQNEAQ (reference sequence). The CDR3 is 16 amino acids. The CDR3 DNA follows: TGTGCCAGCAGCCTCAGGCCTAGCGGAGAAAGCAATGAGCAGTTCTTC. Translating gives CASSLRPSGESNEQFF.

The rearrangement joins TRBV12-3 or TRBV12-4 to TRBJ2-7, with D unresolved. V was pared by 6 bases and J by 0 bases, with 15 bases between. The CDR3 is 15 amino acids. CDR3 nucleotides: TGTGCCAGCAGGAACGAGCAGCTGAGCTCCTACGAGCAGTACTTC. It translates to CASRNEQLSSYEQYF.

This clonotype was picked up many times. The CDR3 bases are TGTGCCAGCAGTTTACTCGCGGAGCAGTTCTTC. Its translation: CASSLLAEQFF. The chain is built from TRBV12-3 or TRBV12-4 and TRBJ2-5; D not certain. The J call may be wrong; the DNA end is better matched by TRBJ2-1. The CDR3 length is 11 residues.

This clonotype was recorded a few times. This chain links TRBV5-1 with TRBJ2-2; possible D gene TRBD2, 5 bases. Germline-derived CDR1 and CDR2 are SGHRS and YFSETQ. V lost 4 bases, J lost 2 bases, and 9 bases lay in between. This CDR3 spans 14 amino acids. The CDR3 is CASSTGTNTGELFF. The DNA of the CDR3 is TGCGCCAGCAGCACGGGAACTAACACCGGGGAGCTGTTTTTT.

V is TRBV6-1 and J is TRBJ2-3; a weak D match, TRBD1 (6 bases). Germline CDR1 is MNHNS and CDR2 is SASEGT. The CDR3 sequence is 15 residues long. V lost 7 bases and J 5 bases, leaving 19 bases between the germline ends. The CDR3 loop is CASNPLRGGGDTQYF. The DNA for the CDR3 is TGTGCCAGCAATCCACTCAGGGGTGGTGGAGATACGCAGTATTTT.

A note on this clonotype: One junction end disagrees with the germline gene, perhaps due to a read error. This chain links TRBV29-1 with TRBJ1-2, with 8 positions matching TRBD1. Germline V gene data show CDR1 as SQVTM and CDR2 as ANQGSEA. The CDR3 extends over 12 amino acids. CDR3 loop: CSVGNTGGGYTF. DNA for the CDR3: TGTAGCGTTGGGAATACAGGGGGTGGCTACACCTTC.

There are a few counts of this clonotype. The chain employs TRBV21-1 and TRBJ2-1; the DNA was not compared with TRBD2, the D call given in the table. TRBJ2-7 matches the DNA end more closely, so the J call is doubtful. TRBV21-1 is a known pseudogene. CDR3 length equals 15 residues. The CDR3: CASSKGWQIRYEQYF. In nucleotides, the CDR3 is TGTGCCAGCAGCAAAGGTTGGCAGATTCGCTACGAGCAGTACTTC.

The sample holds a few counts of this clonotype. This chain connects TRBV18 to TRBJ2-7, with TRBD2 identical over 8 bases. Per germline, CDR1 KGHSH and CDR2 LQKENI. The CDR3 is made up of 15 amino acids. J was trimmed by 0 bases and V by 3 bases; bases with no gene match: 4. CDR3 protein: CASSPGREGSYEQYF. CDR3 DNA: TGTGCCAGCTCACCCGGGAGGGAGGGCTCCTACGAGCAGTACTTC.

The rearrangement joins TRBV5-1 to TRBJ2-5, with D unclear. The DNA matches TRBJ2-7 better at its end, which makes the J call doubtful. Per germline, CDR1 SGHRS and CDR2 YFSETQ. The CDR3 is 13 residues long. The CDR3: CASSSDASLEQYF. The CDR3 DNA sequence: TGCGCCAGCAGCAGCGACGCGAGCCTCGAGCAGTACTTC.

This clonotype was found a few times. This sequence joins TRBV29-1 and TRBJ2-5, with D uncertain. The germline V and J ends were trimmed by 6 bases and 3 bases, with 14 bases remaining between them. CDR1 is SQVTM and CDR2 is ANQGSEA in the germline V gene. There are 13 residues in the CDR3. CDR3 sequence: CSVGLGAKETQYF. CDR3 DNA: TGCAGCGTCGGTTTGGGCGCAAAAGAGACCCAGTACTTC. Full variable domain (remainder filled in from reference TRBV29-1 and TRBJ2-5): SAVISQKPSRDICQRGTSLTIQCQVDSQVTMMFWYRQQPGQSLTLIATANQGSEATYESGFVIDKFPISRPNLTFSTLTVSNMSPEDSSIYLCSVGLGAKETQYFGPGTRLLVL.

The chain is built from TRBV6-5 and TRBJ1-1; D gene uncertain. Trimming removed 10 bases at V and 4 bases at J, with 16 bases between. The CDR3 has 13 residues. Germline loops: CDR1 MNHEY, CDR2 SVGAGI. CDR3 bases: TGTGCCACTTCTTTACGAGCCCTCACTGAAGCTTTCTTT. This sequence encodes CATSLRALTEAFF.

This clonotype has more than one count but fewer than ten. V usage is TRBV28 and J usage is TRBJ2-7; TRBD1 agrees at 10 bases. V shed 5 bases and J 5 bases; nucleotides not matched to a gene: 6. Per germline, CDR1 MDHEN and CDR2 SYDVKM. The CDR3 consists of 14 residues. The CDR3 DNA reads TGTGCCAGCAGTCCACCAGGGACAGGGGACGAGCAGTACTTC. Translating gives CASSPPGTGDEQYF. Full variable domain (remainder filled in from reference TRBV28 and TRBJ2-7): DVKVTQSSRYLVKRTGEKVFLECVQDMDHENMFWYRQDPGLGLRLIYFSYDVKMKEKGDIPEGYSVSREKKERFSLILESASTNQTSMYLCASSPPGTGDEQYFGPGTRLTVT.

This clonotype occurred a few times. The gene calls are TRBV24-1 and TRBJ2-5, with D possibly TRBD1 on 5 matching bases. The CDR3 has 13 amino acids. Germline assignment: CDR1 KGHDR and CDR2 SFDVKD. The V and J ends lost 3 bases and 5 bases respectively, with 9 bases between them. The CDR3 DNA follows: TGTGCCACCAGTGATGGGGCTGGGGAGACCCAGTACTTC. This gives the protein CATSDGAGETQYF.

This clonotype was picked up a small number of times. V usage is TRBV7-9 and J usage is TRBJ2-7, with D uncertain. CDR1 SEHNR and CDR2 FQNEAQ come from the germline V gene (reference sequence). This CDR3 has 17 residues. V lost 1 base and J lost 3, with 19 bases in between. The CDR3 sequence is CASSLESRRHGRYEQYF. The CDR3 coding sequence is TGTGCCAGCAGCTTAGAAAGTCGAAGACACGGACGCTACGAGCAGTACTTC.

This clonotype was found a few times. This chain connects TRBV27 to TRBJ2-1, with a weak D call TRBD1 (6 bases). Germline CDR1 reads MNHEY; CDR2 reads SMNVEV (reference sequence). V lost 6 bases to trimming and J lost 4 bases, with 10 bases between them. This CDR3 has 13 amino acids. The chain's CDR3 is CASRTTGYNEQFF. DNA of the CDR3: TGTGCCAGCAGGACCACAGGGTACAATGAGCAGTTCTTC.

This clonotype was found a few times. The V call is TRBV21-1, the J call TRBJ2-7; no check of the table's D call, TRBD1, against the DNA was made. TRBV21-1 is flagged as a pseudogene. This CDR3 is 15 amino acids long. The CDR3 DNA sequence: TGTGCCAGCAGCAAACCGGGACAGGGATCCTACGAGCAGTACTTC. Its translation: CASSKPGQGSYEQYF.

J is TRBJ1-2 and V is TRBV5-1; D possibly corresponds to TRBD1 (6 bases). Trimming stripped 2 bases from V and 0 bases from J, with 20 bases between. The germline V gene has CDR1 SGHRS and CDR2 YFSETQ. This CDR3 has 18 amino acids. The CDR3 DNA sequence: TGCGCCAGCAGCTTTCGCCCCGGGGGCGCCGAAGCTAACTATGGCTACACCTTC. It translates to CASSFRPGGAEANYGYTF.

V gene TRBV20-1 combines with J gene TRBJ2-5; 12 nucleotides agree with TRBD2. The J call is doubtful: the DNA matches TRBJ2-1 better. Germline loops: CDR1 DFQATT, CDR2 SNEGSKA (reference sequence). CDR3 length: 16 amino acids. CDR3 in amino acids: CSARDFLAGGGNEQFF. As DNA, the CDR3 is TGCAGTGCTAGAGATTTTCTAGCGGGAGGGGGGAATGAGCAGTTCTTC.

The CDR3 DNA reads TGTGCCAGCAGTTACGCAGCGGGAGGATTGACAGATACGCAGTATTTT. Protein sequence: CASSYAAGGLTDTQYF. This chain joins TRBV6-5 and TRBJ2-3, with 9 positions matching TRBD2. Germline CDR1 MNHEY, CDR2 SVGAGI. J lost 3 bases, V lost 2 bases, and 6 bases had no gene match. The CDR3 sequence is 16 residues long.

The chain couples TRBV10-3 to TRBJ2-7; 11 bases fit TRBD2. The germline V gene encodes CDR1 ENHRY and CDR2 SYGVKD. The junction had 4 bases not matched to a gene; V was cut back by 0 bases and J by 6 bases. This CDR3 is 15 amino acids long. The CDR3 spells CAISESVAGGLEQYF. In DNA form, the CDR3 reads TGTGCCATCAGTGAGTCGGTAGCGGGAGGGCTCGAGCAGTACTTC.

This clonotype was seen at least ten times. This rearrangement joins TRBV5-1 to TRBJ2-5, with 7 nucleotides matching TRBD2. The CDR3 is 16 residues long. Germline V gives CDR1 SGHRS, CDR2 YFSETQ. J was trimmed by 2 bases and V by 0 bases; bases with no gene match: 7. The CDR3 DNA follows: TGCGCCAGCAGCTTGGGGGACTATTCTACGCAAGAGACCCAGTACTTC. Translation gives CASSLGDYSTQETQYF.

This clonotype has a handful of counts. The genes are TRBV12-3 or TRBV12-4 and TRBJ2-5; D unresolved. The DNA end lines up better with TRBJ2-1; the J call may be wrong. The CDR3 spans 12 residues. CDR3 amino acids: CASSTPHNEQFF. The CDR3 region has the DNA TGTGCCAGCAGTACCCCCCACAATGAGCAGTTCTTC.

The chain's CDR3 is CASSERQARSYEQYF. The DNA of the CDR3 is TGTGCCAGCAGTGAACGGCAGGCCCGTTCCTACGAGCAGTACTTC. The chain uses TRBV2 and TRBJ2-7, with D hard to call. Trimming stripped 2 bases from V and 1 base from J, with 12 bases between. The CDR3 consists of 15 residues. Germline CDR1 reads SNHLY; CDR2 reads FYNNEI.

This clonotype was counted a few times. The chain carries TRBV28 and TRBJ2-5, with 14 bases matching TRBD2. The DNA end lines up better with TRBJ2-1; the J call may be wrong. The V gene's germline CDR1 is MDHEN and CDR2 SYDVKM. This CDR3 comprises 15 residues. CDR3 region: CASSPGLAGVVEQFF. CDR3 coding DNA: TGTGCCAGCAGCCCGGGACTAGCGGGAGTGGTTGAGCAGTTCTTC.

This rearrangement joins TRBV29-1 to TRBJ2-1, with 14 bases matching TRBD2. Germline V gene lookup returns CDR1 SQVTM and CDR2 ANQGSEA. The CDR3 length is 16 residues. Trimming cost V 7 bases and J 6 bases; bases outside gene matches: 11. Here the CDR3 DNA reads TGCAGCGCGCGGCGTGGGACTAGCGGGAGAGGCAATGAGCAGTTCTTC. Protein: CSARRGTSGRGNEQFF.